This T cell receptor beta chain was retrieved from a study of T cell responses to AZD1222 COVID-19 vaccine. Study-wide results and caveats: Regions 160-218 and 743-854 dominated among vaccine-associated CD4 TCRs spanning spike. It should be noted that donors were predominantly white British and more often female, and clonal diversity was possibly underestimated.

The data were produced by immunoSEQ multiplex PCR, yet TCRdb's version contains in-frame clones alone and is incomplete. The sample consists of about 84,000 clones, about 85% of them appearing once. Looked up from germline, CDR1 is SGDLS and CDR2 is YYNGEE. The CDR3 is made up of 15 amino acids. Trimming pared 4 bases from V and 2 bases from J, leaving 12 bases between. Note on this clone: Its specificity is unknown.

The specimen was peripheral blood, collected on day 0 of AZD1222 vaccination. The clonotype originates from an adult in good health. This chain joins TRBV9 and TRBJ1-4; no firm D call. The CDR3 reads CASSKDGTTNEKLFF. CDR3 DNA sequence: TGTGCCAGCAGCAAAGATGGAACCACTAATGAAAAACTGTTTTTT.